This T cell receptor beta chain was recovered during a study of human T cells and chemical hapten exposure (dated by TCRdb to about 2021). General notes on the study: For sensitization, 2% DPC in acetone was applied to a roughly 2 cm by roughly 2 cm area of upper inner arm skin. The patient cohort, mostly female, included alopecia areata with under or over 50% scalp involvement, alopecia totalis and alopecia universalis. Libraries were pooled for sequencing, and variation in per-sample TCR yields was attributed mainly to small differences in library volumes within the pool. Patch tests used Finn chambers with 0.01% DPC on the upper back, scored after 6 days by International Contact Dermatitis Research Group standards. Throughout the roughly 25-week study period, patients were also given weekly therapeutic DPC doses on the scalp. Blood was sampled from patients pre-sensitization (week 0) and at 2, 6 and about 24 weeks after DPC sensitization. Approximately 28 alopecia patients gave blood for TCR sequencing at one to four time points (pre-sensitization, 2, 6 and 24 weeks). In alopecia patients, the study followed how the peripheral blood TCR repertoire changed in vivo over primary and secondary sensitization to diphenylcyclopropenone (DPC), a hapten.

Library method: RACE. This sample was sequenced with a NextSeq 500. Library preparation attached unique molecular identifiers to individual cDNA molecules for quantitative, reproducible TCR counting. From each blood RNA sample, both TCR alpha and TCR beta chains were sequenced. Per the original workflow: The median number of TCRs per sample was 95,638, ranging from roughly 23,224 to 700,000. The Decombinator software suite was used to annotate the V, J and CDR3 of the TCR reads. To make PS versus PT1 abundance plots, every sample was subsampled to the same number of TCRs (28,000). TCRs were defined as expanded if absent before sensitization and observed at least eight times at the 2-week time point. The public sequencing data were trimmed at Q25 with fastp and processed into clonotypes with MiXCR by TCRdb, which kept only in-frame beta chains. CDR3 protein duplicates are merged, each entry listing the most common genes and DNA. Clone size and V and J calls follow TCRdb, not the original study. Recorded for this sample are some 98,000 distinct CDR3 sequences; about 10% of them occurred a single time. Jointly, the top ten make up approximately 3.4% of the sample.

The sample's time point label is to be understood as: pre-sensitization, week 0. The treatment or condition label here, explained by the study, means: therapeutic diphenylcyclopropenone sensitization with weekly scalp DPC. At every patch-test visit, the blood draw took place before the patch test was put on. Patients were considered eligible if aged 18 to 70, diagnosed with alopecia and deemed suitable for DPC therapy, and patients were excluded if pregnant. Unfractionated whole blood was collected in Tempus Blood RNA tubes, and total RNA was extracted from that blood. For this chain, trimming is 0 bases at the V end and 7 bases at the J end, and the number of junction bases without a gene match is 6. CDR1 and CDR2, looked up from the germline V gene (reference sequence), are MNHEY and SMNVEV. Reading from cysteine to phenylalanine, the CDR3 counts 15 amino acids. The only DNA kept is the CDR3, 45 bases in frame from the first base.

This clonotype came up many times. This clone's antigen is unknown. Base-call qualities are not available, and no considerably larger clone is one nucleotide away. The research as a whole found: All patients had alopecia, a presumed autoimmune disease, so their immune response might differ from that of healthy individuals. DPC sensitization did not change how many TCRs were above 1 in 1000 frequency, and no evidence was found of alterations in global repertoire structure. A positive correlation was found between the number of PT1 expanded TCRs and patch test score, with significance reached at thresholds 8, 16 and 32 but not 4. Repeated subsampling changed both the strength of the expansion versus patch-test correlation and the threshold at which that correlation became significant. Compared with pre-sensitization or healthy control sets, expanded TCRs formed significantly more large CDR3 similarity clusters, which is consistent with antigen-driven responses.

This chain is built from TRBV27 and TRBJ2-4, and 7 junctional nucleotides match TRBD1. The TCR comes from an older woman with alopecia areata. Some clones in this sample may be carry-over from other donors' samples. Here the sequenced sample was whole blood, taken in connection with sensitization to the hapten diphenylcyclopropenone (DPC). The encoded CDR3 is CASSLSRGLRNIQYF. The nucleotide sequence is given as TGTGCCAGCAGTTTATCGAGGGGGCTTAGGAACATTCAGTACTTC.